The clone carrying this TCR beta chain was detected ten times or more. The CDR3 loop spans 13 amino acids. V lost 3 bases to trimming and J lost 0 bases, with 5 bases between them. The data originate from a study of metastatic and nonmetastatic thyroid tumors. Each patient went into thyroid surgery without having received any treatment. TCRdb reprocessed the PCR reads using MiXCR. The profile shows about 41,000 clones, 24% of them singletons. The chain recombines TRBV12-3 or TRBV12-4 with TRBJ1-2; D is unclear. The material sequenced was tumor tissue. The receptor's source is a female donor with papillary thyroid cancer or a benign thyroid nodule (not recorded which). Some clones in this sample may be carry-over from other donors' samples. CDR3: CASSFSANYGYTF. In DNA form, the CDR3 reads TGTGCCAGCAGTTTTTCAGCTAACTATGGCTACACCTTC.